These 10 T cell receptor beta chains were all obtained from the same sample, sequenced in a study of T cells after yellow fever vaccination. One entry per CDR3 protein results from TCRdb running MiXCR on the 5' RACE reads. The repertoire has about 170,000 distinct CDR3 sequences, roughly 9.6% of them found once; the top ten carry 35% to 40%. The sequences come from CD8+ T cells sorted from PBMCs, collected 15 days after the yellow fever booster vaccination. The origin of the receptors is a man between 18 and 29 years old who received the YFV17D yellow fever vaccine.

J is TRBJ2-2 and V is TRBV5-6, with no clear D. This CDR3 comprises 18 residues. CDR1 and CDR2 from the germline V gene are SGHDT and YYEEEE. The V end lost 3 bases, the J end lost 0 bases, and 18 bases lay between the germline ends. The CDR3 loop reads CASSSRPWAESNTGELFF. The CDR3 bases are TGTGCCAGCAGCTCCCGACCCTGGGCGGAATCGAACACCGGGGAGCTGTTTTTT.

The chain links TRBV4-3 to TRBJ2-5; D is ambiguous. CDR1 is LGHNA and CDR2 is YSLEER in the germline V gene. V lost 0 bases to trimming and J lost 1 base, with 9 bases between them. This CDR3 is built from 15 residues. The CDR3 reads CASSQDLGSQETQYF. CDR3 nucleotide sequence: TGCGCCAGCAGCCAAGATCTGGGCAGCCAAGAGACCCAGTACTTC.

This clonotype was seen many times. The chain couples TRBV6-4 to TRBJ2-7; TRBD1 or TRBD2 may be the D gene (5 bases each). The length of the CDR3 is 14 residues. CDR1 is MRHNA, CDR2 SNTAGT, per germline. The CDR3 sequence is CDTWPGTSGDEQYF. The CDR3 nucleotides read TGTGACACCTGGCCCGGGACGAGCGGCGACGAGCAGTACTTC.

This clonotype was seen only a few times. The junction does not match germline at one end; this may be a read error. V gene TRBV7-9 combines with J gene TRBJ2-1; TRBD1 aligns across 7 bases. This CDR3 is 13 amino acids long. Germline V gives CDR1 SEHNR, CDR2 FQNEAQ (reference sequence). CDR3 nucleotide sequence: TGTGCCAGCAGCTTAGGAGAGACAGGGAACTGGATCTTC. It codes for CASSLGETGNWIF.

V is TRBV6-5 and J is TRBJ2-1; TRBD1 might be the D (6 bases). The V end lost 6 bases, the J end lost 4 bases, and 22 bases lay between the germline ends. There are 17 residues in the CDR3. Germline CDR1 is MNHEY and CDR2 is SVGAGI. DNA for the CDR3: TGTGCCAGCAGCGACACCCTCAGCCGGGACAAATACAATGAGCAGTTCTTC. Its protein product is CASSDTLSRDKYNEQFF.

This clonotype has a handful of counts. The chain couples TRBV6-5 to TRBJ2-2, with 7 bases matching TRBD1. Per germline, CDR1 MNHEY and CDR2 SVGAGI. CDR3 size: 13 residues. Unmatched junction bases numbered 5, after V lost 6 bases and J lost 7 bases. The CDR3 DNA reads as TGTGCCAGCAGATACAGGGGAATCGGGGAGCTGTTTTTT. It yields the protein CASRYRGIGELFF.

This sequence joins TRBV7-9 and TRBJ1-4; 9 nucleotides line up with TRBD1. The germline CDR1 and CDR2 sequences are SEHNR and FQNEAQ (reference sequence). Losses at the gene ends were 5 bases for V and 7 bases for J; bases not matched to a gene: 5. The CDR3 has 14 amino acids. CDR3 nucleotide sequence: TGTGCCAGCAGCACCGACAGGGGGTTTGAAAAACTGTTTTTT. This sequence encodes CASSTDRGFEKLFF. Filled out from reference TRBV7-9 and TRBJ1-4, the complete variable domain reads DTGVSQNPRHKITKRGQNVTFRCDPISEHNRLYWYRQTLGQGPEFLTYFQNEAQLEKSRLLSDRFSAERPKGSFSTLEIQRTEQGDSAMYLCASSTDRGFEKLFFGSGTQLSVL.

This clonotype came up a few times. V is TRBV6-6 and J is TRBJ1-2; the D is unclear. With 0 bases removed from V and 5 bases from J, the gap between germline ends came to 13 bases. This CDR3 has 15 residues. The V gene's germline CDR1 is MNHNY and CDR2 SVGAGI (reference sequence). The CDR3 sequence: CASSYSGSQLYGYTF. CDR3 bases: TGTGCCAGCAGTTACTCGGGCAGCCAGCTTTATGGCTACACCTTC.

This clonotype was observed a few times. This chain joins TRBV12-3 or TRBV12-4 and TRBJ1-1, with 9 bases identical to TRBD1. With 6 bases clipped from V and 6 bases from J, the junction kept 2 bases outside the gene matches. The CDR3 is made up of 12 amino acids. Written as DNA, the CDR3 is TGTGCCAGCAGGACAGGGGGGCCTGAAGCTTTCTTT. It yields the protein CASRTGGPEAFF.

This clonotype was found a few times. This chain connects TRBV5-5 to TRBJ2-7; 7 nucleotides align to TRBD1. With V trimmed by 1 base and J by 3 bases, 7 bases remained unmatched. The V gene's germline CDR1 is SGHKS and CDR2 YYEKEE (reference sequence). The length of the CDR3 is 15 residues. This CDR3 reads CASSLSLPGGYEQYV. CDR3 DNA sequence: TGTGCCAGCAGCTTGTCGCTCCCAGGGGGCTACGAGCAGTACGTC.